This TCR beta chain originates from a study of graft-versus-host responses after intestinal transplantation. General study results and limits: Researchers found peak circulating GvH clone levels linked to early post-transplant HvG declines.

About this clone: No antigen is known for it.

Produced via immunoSEQ multiplex PCR; TCRdb's table is partial and in-frame only. The sample gives roughly 13,000 clones, around four fifths of which show up once; roughly a quarter is in the top ten. The CDR3 has 15 amino acids. Germline CDR1 reads MNHEY; CDR2 reads SMNVEV (reference sequence). Between the trimmed V and J ends, which lost 10 bases and 6 bases, there was a span of 23 bases. The V gene is TRBV27, the J gene TRBJ2-3; TRBD1 is a possible D gene (6 bases). This clonotype was sampled from a human patient who received an intestinal transplant, so some T cells may come from the graft donor. The sequences come from PBMCs, collected after intestinal transplantation. For the CDR3, the DNA is TGTGCCACCCTGGACCGGGACAACAACGGTGATACGCAGTATTTT. This encodes CATLDRDNNGDTQYF.